Given below is one TCR beta chain in context. Total RNA, at least 5.5 micrograms per sample, came from PBMCs. This entry belongs to a study of blood T cells in healthy people across ages. Study as a whole: Every two T cells gave about one barcoded beta molecule via template switching.

Together with a sample-barcoded 5' primer, a J-beta primer mix was included in a second PCR lasting roughly 6 to 12 cycles. TCRdb reanalysed the 5' RACE reads using MiXCR and keeps one entry per CDR3 protein. The profile covers around 1,700,000 distinct CDR3 sequences, with under 30% appearing a single time and roughly 8% taken by the ten largest. CDR1 is SEHNR, CDR2 FQNEAQ, per germline (reference sequence). The CDR3 totals 15 residues. The J segment lost 2 bases and the V segment lost 2 bases, leaving 4 bases of the junction unmatched. This sequence joins TRBV7-9 and TRBJ1-1, with 8 bases that match TRBD1. The receptor comes from a woman aged 25-40 years in good health. The material sequenced was blood. The CDR3 DNA reads TGTGCCAGCAGCTTACGGACAGGGATTAACACTGAAGCTTTCTTT. It specifies CASSLRTGINTEAFF.